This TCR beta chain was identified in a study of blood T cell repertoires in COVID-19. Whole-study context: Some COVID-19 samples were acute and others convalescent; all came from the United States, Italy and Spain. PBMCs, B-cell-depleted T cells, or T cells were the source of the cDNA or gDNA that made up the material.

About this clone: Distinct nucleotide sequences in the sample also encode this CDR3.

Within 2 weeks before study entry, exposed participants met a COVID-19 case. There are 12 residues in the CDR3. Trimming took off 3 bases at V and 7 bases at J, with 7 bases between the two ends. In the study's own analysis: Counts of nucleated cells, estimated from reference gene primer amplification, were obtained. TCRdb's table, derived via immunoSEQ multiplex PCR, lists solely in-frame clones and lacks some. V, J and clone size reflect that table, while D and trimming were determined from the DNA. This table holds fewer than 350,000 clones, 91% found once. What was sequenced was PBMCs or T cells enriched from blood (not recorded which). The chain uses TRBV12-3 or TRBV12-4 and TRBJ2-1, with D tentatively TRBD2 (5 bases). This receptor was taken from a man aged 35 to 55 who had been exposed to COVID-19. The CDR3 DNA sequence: TGTGCCAGCAGTTTTCCGGGGAATGAGCAGTTCTTC. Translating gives CASSFPGNEQFF.